Listed here are 20 T cell receptor beta chains from one sample, sequenced in a study of blood T cell repertoires in COVID-19. Produced via immunoSEQ multiplex PCR; TCRdb's table is partial and in-frame only. The sample lists roughly 390,000 clones, approximately 89% occurring once. The sample taken for sequencing was peripheral blood. The receptors stem from a young woman with COVID-19, enrolled during active disease.

The J gene is TRBJ2-3, the V gene TRBV9; 7 bases agree with TRBD2. Germline V gene lookup returns CDR1 SGDLS and CDR2 YYNGEE. This CDR3 spans 15 amino acids. Trimming removed 0 bases from V and 4 bases from J; junction bases left unmatched: 5. The CDR3 nucleotides read TGTGCCAGCAGCGTAGCGGCGGGAGCCCCAGATACGCAGTATTTT. Amino acids: CASSVAAGAPDTQYF.

The rearrangement uses TRBV6-2 or TRBV6-3 and TRBJ2-1, with 12 bases matching TRBD2. The CDR3 runs to 19 residues. V lost 4 bases and J lost 0; bases outside the gene matches: 10. Germline V lookup: CDR1 MNHEY, CDR2 SVGEGT. Written as DNA, the CDR3 is TGTGCCAGCAGTTCCCCGAGACTAGCGGGAGTGTCCTCCTACAATGAGCAGTTCTTC. This codes for CASSSPRLAGVSSYNEQFF.

This chain joins TRBV6-6 and TRBJ2-5; TRBD2 matches at 8 bases. This CDR3 spans 18 amino acids. After removal of 5 bases from V and 4 bases from J, the junction contained 18 bases not matched to a gene. Germline V gene sequence: CDR1 MNHNY, CDR2 SVGAGI (reference sequence). This CDR3 is CASSPPGFSGALGETQYF. DNA of the CDR3: TGTGCCAGCAGTCCCCCCGGGTTTAGCGGGGCCCTTGGAGAGACCCAGTACTTC.

CDR3 residues: CAIRGLAGLGTDTQYF. In DNA form, the CDR3 reads TGTGCCATCAGAGGACTAGCGGGACTCGGTACAGATACGCAGTATTTT. This chain uses TRBV10-3 with TRBJ2-3, with 12 bases fitting TRBD2. Germline V lookup: CDR1 ENHRY, CDR2 SYGVKD. V trimming: 6 bases; J trimming: 3 bases; junction bases outside the gene matches: 7. The length of the CDR3 is 16 residues.

This clone occurred once. The chain links TRBV13 to TRBJ2-3; D unclear. Trimming left V 5 bases short and J 4 bases short, with 22 bases between. The CDR3 covers 17 residues. Germline V gene data show CDR1 as PRHDT and CDR2 as FYEKMQ (reference sequence). The CDR3 DNA reads TGTGCCAGCAGCACGAGCTCGGAGAACCAGATCTCAGATACGCAGTATTTT. Translation gives CASSTSSENQISDTQYF. Together with reference TRBV13 and TRBJ2-3, the CDR3 gives the full variable domain: AAGVIQSPRHLIKEKRETATLKCYPIPRHDTVYWYQQGPGQDPQFLISFYEKMQSDKGSIPDRFSAQQFSDYHSELNMSSLELGDSALYFCASSTSSENQISDTQYFGPGTRLTVL.

The rearrangement links TRBV4-2 to TRBJ2-2, with a tentative D call TRBD1 (5 bases). Germline CDR1 reads LGHNA; CDR2 reads YNFKEQ. Trimming took 1 base from V and 1 from J, leaving 10 bases between them. The CDR3 has 16 residues. The CDR3: CASSQGGRVNTGELFF. CDR3 bases: TGTGCCAGCAGCCAAGGAGGCAGGGTGAACACCGGGGAGCTGTTTTTT.

The chain links TRBV10-1 to TRBJ2-3; D ambiguous. The CDR3 totals 13 residues. Deletions cut 2 bases from V and 1 base from J, with 4 bases between. Germline V CDR1 and CDR2: WNHNN, SYGVQD (reference sequence). CDR3 loop: CASSEPGTDTQYF. The DNA of the CDR3 is TGCGCCAGCAGTGAGCCAGGCACAGATACGCAGTATTTT.

V usage is TRBV11-3 and J usage is TRBJ1-1, with D unclear. Trimming took off 3 bases at V and 9 bases at J, with 5 bases between the two ends. The CDR3 is made up of 10 amino acids. From germline, CDR1 is SGHNT and CDR2 YENEEA. The CDR3 protein is CASSLRKAFF. CDR3 sequence (DNA): TGTGCCAGCAGCTTGCGGAAAGCTTTCTTT.

V is TRBV29-1 and J is TRBJ1-2; D not resolved. V lost 7 bases, J lost 0 bases, and 12 bases lay in between. Germline V gene data show CDR1 as SQVTM and CDR2 as ANQGSEA. This CDR3 is built from 13 residues. CDR3 amino acids: CSGGEGANYGYTF. The DNA for the CDR3 is TGCAGCGGGGGAGAGGGAGCTAACTATGGCTACACCTTC.

This clone was recorded only once. The chain carries TRBV15 and TRBJ2-3; 7 bases map to TRBD2. The V segment lost 0 bases and the J segment 4 bases; nucleotides outside the gene matches: 7. The CDR3 runs 16 residues. Germline lookup yields CDR1 LNHNV and CDR2 YYDKDF (reference sequence). The CDR3 protein is CATSRELAGVADTQYF. CDR3 sequence (DNA): TGTGCCACCAGCAGAGAGTTGGCGGGAGTGGCAGATACGCAGTATTTT.

The chain employs TRBV19 and TRBJ2-3, with 16 bases that match TRBD2. Germline loops: CDR1 LNHDA, CDR2 SQIVND (reference sequence). The CDR3 extends over 21 amino acids. Losses at the gene ends were 5 bases for V and 3 bases for J; bases not matched to a gene: 17. CDR3 DNA: TGTGCCAGTAGTGACCGATCGGGACTAGCGGGAGGGCCGGTAGGGACAGATACGCAGTATTTT. Protein: CASSDRSGLAGGPVGTDTQYF.

The V call is TRBV30, the J call TRBJ2-3; D not resolved. Germline V lookup: CDR1 GTSNPN, CDR2 SVGIG (reference sequence). The CDR3 runs to 15 residues. Trimming took 7 bases from V and 5 from J, leaving 22 bases between them. The CDR3 is CAFIRDGGPGDTQYF. The CDR3 DNA sequence: TGTGCCTTCATCCGCGACGGCGGTCCGGGAGATACGCAGTATTTT.

This clone has a handful of counts. The rearrangement uses TRBV5-1 and TRBJ2-5; a possible D gene is TRBD2 (6 bases). CDR3 length: 15 amino acids. V was shortened by 0 bases and J by 7 bases, with 16 bases between the two germline ends. CDR1 is SGHRS, CDR2 YFSETQ, per germline. The CDR3 region is CASSLAQGGVATQYF. The CDR3, as DNA: TGCGCCAGCAGCTTGGCTCAGGGAGGCGTCGCGACCCAGTACTTC.

The chain carries TRBV15 and TRBJ2-7; 10 nucleotides line up with TRBD2. Germline V CDR1 and CDR2: LNHNV, YYDKDF (reference sequence). Unmatched junction bases numbered 13, after V lost 3 bases and J lost 5 bases. The CDR3 runs 17 residues. The CDR3 bases are TGTGCCACCAGCAGGTCCGCTGGTAGCGGGAGGACACACGAGCAGTACTTC. Translation: CATSRSAGSGRTHEQYF.

The chain joins TRBV7-3 to TRBJ2-1; D possibly corresponds to TRBD1 (5 bases). V dropped 5 bases and J dropped 8 bases, with 13 bases sitting between them. The CDR3 runs to 13 residues. Germline-derived CDR1 and CDR2 are SGHTA and FQGTGA. Here the CDR3 DNA reads TGTGCCAGCAGCCCCGCCTCCAGGGATGAGCAGTTCTTC. Protein: CASSPASRDEQFF.

The chain employs TRBV7-2 and TRBJ2-7; possible D gene TRBD2, 6 bases. V lost 4 bases to trimming and J lost 7 bases, with 17 bases between them. This CDR3 has 14 residues. Germline V CDR1 and CDR2: SGHTA, FQGNSA. The CDR3 DNA reads TGTGCCAGCAGCTCCCTCGGCAGCGGGTGGGAGCAGTACTTC. Encoded protein: CASSSLGSGWEQYF.

This clone was seen a single time. The chain is built from TRBV5-8 and TRBJ2-3; possibly TRBD2 for D (7 bases). The germline CDR1 and CDR2 sequences are SGHTS and YDEGEE. The V end was cut by 1 base, the J end by 0 bases, with 12 bases between. The CDR3 totals 16 residues. CDR3: CASSLSGGLSTDTQYF. The CDR3 coding sequence is TGTGCCAGCAGCTTGTCCGGGGGGCTCAGCACAGATACGCAGTATTTT. Together with reference TRBV5-8 and TRBJ2-3, the CDR3 gives the full variable domain: EAGVTQSPTHLIKTRGQQATLRCSPISGHTSVYWYQQALGLGLQFLLWYDEGEERNRGNFPPRFSGRQFPNYSSELNVNALELEDSALYLCASSLSGGLSTDTQYFGPGTRLTVL.

This chain connects TRBV27 to TRBJ2-1, with 7 bases matching TRBD2. CDR1 MNHEY and CDR2 SMNVEV come from the germline V gene (reference sequence). The V and J ends lost 2 bases and 2 bases, in that order; junction bases with no gene match: 3. The CDR3 length is 15 residues. The CDR3 reads CASSLGGRTYNEQFF. CDR3 DNA: TGTGCCAGCAGTTTAGGCGGGAGAACCTACAATGAGCAGTTCTTC.

The chain is built from TRBV6-5 and TRBJ2-3; 8 positions match TRBD2. The junction had 4 bases not matched to a gene; V was cut back by 11 bases and J by 3 bases. The CDR3 consists of 12 residues. Germline V lookup: CDR1 MNHEY, CDR2 SVGAGI. The CDR3 loop is CAGTSGTDTQYF. CDR3 nucleotides: TGTGCCGGCACTAGCGGTACAGATACGCAGTATTTT.

The chain carries TRBV5-6 and TRBJ2-2; 7 bases are a match to TRBD1. V was clipped by 4 bases and J by 8 bases; unmatched bases: 11. From germline, CDR1 is SGHDT and CDR2 YYEEEE. The CDR3 runs to 15 residues. This chain's CDR3 is CASSLGQVGFGELFF. The DNA for the CDR3 is TGTGCCAGCAGCCTCGGACAGGTGGGCTTTGGGGAGCTGTTTTTT. The variable domain in full, completed from reference TRBV5-6 and TRBJ2-2, reads DAGVTQSPTHLIKTRGQQVTLRCSPKSGHDTVSWYQQALGQGPQFIFQYYEEEERQRGNFPDRFSGHQFPNYSSELNVNALLLGDSALYLCASSLGQVGFGELFFGEGSRLTVL.